These 25 T cell receptor beta chains share one sample of origin, sequenced in a study of shared clonotypes between healthy human individuals. Method: immunoSEQ multiplex PCR; TCRdb's copy keeps in-frame clones and lacks some. The sample carries around 1.6 million clones, 95% to 99% recorded once. The specimen sequenced was naive CD4+ T cells sorted from blood. Subset of the sample: CD45RA+ positively selected. Every receptor here comes from a man aged 30-40 years in good health.

The chain is built from TRBV7-9 and TRBJ2-5; the match to TRBD2 covers 11 bases. The CDR3 is 15 amino acids. Germline loops: CDR1 SEHNR, CDR2 FQNEAQ (reference sequence). Trimming at V came to 5 bases and at J to 12 bases, leaving 14 bases not matched to a gene. In DNA, the CDR3 is TGTGCCAGCAGCCTAACGACTAGCGGGAAAGCCAGAAAGTACTTC. This sequence encodes CASSLTTSGKARKYF.

For this clone: Germline and junction disagree at one end, which may indicate a read error. Other DNA sequences within the sample encode an identical CDR3. This chain connects TRBV2 to TRBJ1-5; perhaps TRBD1 as D (5 bases). Germline V gene lookup returns CDR1 SNHLY and CDR2 FYNNEI. This CDR3 is built from 13 residues. For the CDR3, the DNA is TGTGCCAGCAGTGACCGGGGCAAACAGCCCCAGCATTTT. Protein: CASSDRGKQPQHF.

Turning to this clone: This specimen includes other DNA sequences encoding the same CDR3. The chain joins TRBV19 to TRBJ2-2; D possibly uses TRBD1 or TRBD2 (5 bases each). Trimming removed 4 bases at V and 4 bases at J, with 10 bases between. This CDR3 comprises 14 residues. The germline V gene encodes CDR1 LNHDA and CDR2 SQIVND (reference sequence). The CDR3 loop is CASSTTGGTGELFF. CDR3 nucleotide sequence: TGTGCCAGTAGTACGACTGGGGGCACCGGGGAGCTGTTTTTT.

As regards this clone: Within the sample, other DNA sequences also encode this same CDR3. The chain recombines TRBV14 with TRBJ2-7, with D possibly being TRBD1 (5 bases). Germline V gene sequence: CDR1 SGHDN, CDR2 FVKESK. V lost 0 bases, J lost 5 bases, and 8 bases lay in between. The CDR3 is 13 residues long. As DNA, the CDR3 is TGTGCCAGCAGCCAAGATCTCAGGGACGAGCAGTACTTC. It encodes CASSQDLRDEQYF.

The count of this clone is one. The V gene is TRBV7-9, the J gene TRBJ1-2, with D perhaps TRBD1 (5 bases). The CDR3 is 15 residues long. Trimming pared 2 bases from V and 7 bases from J, leaving 17 bases between. CDR1 and CDR2 from the germline V gene are SEHNR and FQNEAQ (reference sequence). In nucleotides, the CDR3 is TGTGCCAGCAGCTTATTTAACCGGGGACGTTCTGGCTACACCTTC. Protein product: CASSLFNRGRSGYTF.

As concerns this clone: Relative to the germline gene, one junction end is altered; a read error may explain this. Other DNA sequences in this specimen translate into the identical CDR3. DNA of the CDR3: TGTGCCAGCTCTCCACCTAGCGGTTCCTACGAGCAGTACTTC. This gives the protein CASSPPSGSYEQYF. This sequence joins TRBV18 and TRBJ2-7, with 7 bases that match TRBD2. Germline CDR1 is KGHSH and CDR2 is LQKENI. This CDR3 has 14 residues. The variable domain in full, with the rest retrieved from reference TRBV18 and TRBJ2-7, is NAGVMQNPRHLVRRRGQEARLRCSPMKGHSHVYWYRQLPEEGLKFMVYLQKENIIDESGMPKERFSAEFPKEGPSILRIQQVVRGDSAAYFCASSPPSGSYEQYFGPGTRLTVT.

Notes on this clone: This sample also contains other DNA sequences that code for the same CDR3. This rearrangement joins TRBV5-1 to TRBJ2-3; D is undetermined. The ends were cut back, 2 bases at V and 0 bases at J, with 7 bases in the middle. Germline assignment: CDR1 SGHRS and CDR2 YFSETQ. The CDR3 has 14 amino acids. The CDR3 sequence is CASSLRSSTDTQYF. DNA for the CDR3: TGCGCCAGCAGCTTAAGGAGTAGCACAGATACGCAGTATTTT. Complete variable domain (other parts from reference TRBV5-1 and TRBJ2-3): KAGVTQTPRYLIKTRGQQVTLSCSPISGHRSVSWYQQTPGQGLQFLFEYFSETQRNKGNFPGRFSGRQFSNSRSEMNVSTLELGDSALYLCASSLRSSTDTQYFGPGTRLTVL.

CDR3 bases: TGTGCCAGCAGTCCGGGACTAGCGGGTGATACGCAGTATTTT. Its translation is CASSPGLAGDTQYF. The chain employs TRBV6-6 and TRBJ2-3, with TRBD2 identical over 12 bases. Losses at the gene ends were 5 bases for V and 6 bases for J; bases not matched to a gene: 3. The germline V gene has CDR1 MNHNY and CDR2 SVGAGI (reference sequence). This CDR3 comprises 14 residues.

The chain recombines TRBV5-1 with TRBJ2-7, with 7 bases fitting TRBD1. CDR3 length equals 12 residues. In germline, CDR1 is SGHRS, CDR2 YFSETQ. V lost 7 bases to trimming and J lost 3 bases; unmatched junction nucleotides: 4. The CDR3 bases are TGCGCCAGCGGGACAGAGGTCTACGAGCAGTACTTC. Translating it yields CASGTEVYEQYF.

This chain connects TRBV27 to TRBJ2-7; 7 nucleotides line up with TRBD2. V trimming: 4 bases; J trimming: 2 bases; junction bases outside the gene matches: 5. Germline CDR1 MNHEY, CDR2 SMNVEV (reference sequence). The CDR3 is 14 amino acids. The CDR3, as DNA: TGTGCCAGCAGTTCCCGAGCGGGGACCTACGAGCAGTACTTC. Translation gives CASSSRAGTYEQYF.

This clone was seen only once. The rearrangement joins TRBV10-3 to TRBJ2-3; TRBD2 matches at 8 bases. From germline, CDR1 is ENHRY and CDR2 SYGVKD. The CDR3 has 16 amino acids. With 4 bases clipped from V and 4 bases from J, the junction kept 10 bases outside the gene matches. The CDR3 protein is CAISAGAGGSADTQYF. CDR3 nucleotides: TGTGCCATCAGTGCGGGGGCGGGAGGTTCGGCAGATACGCAGTATTTT.

The rearrangement links TRBV29-1 to TRBJ2-5; TRBD1 matches 12 bases. Germline CDR1 and CDR2: SQVTM and ANQGSEA. The junction had 8 bases not matched to a gene; V was cut back by 7 bases and J by 5 bases. CDR3 length equals 14 residues. In DNA, the CDR3 is TGCAGCGCCCGGGACAGGGGGCAGGGGGAGACCCAGTACTTC. This codes for CSARDRGQGETQYF.

V is TRBV11-2 and J is TRBJ2-4; a weak D match, TRBD1 (6 bases). Trimming removed 2 bases from V and 1 base from J, with 6 bases in between. CDR1 SGHAT and CDR2 FQNNGV come from the germline V gene. CDR3 size: 14 residues. CDR3 in amino acids: CASSLQGAKNIQYF. DNA of the CDR3: TGTGCCAGCAGCTTACAGGGGGCCAAAAACATTCAGTACTTC.

The V and J genes are TRBV9 and TRBJ2-1; D is uncertain. Germline V CDR1 and CDR2: SGDLS, YYNGEE. This CDR3 is built from 14 residues. Trimming took 0 bases from V and 7 from J, leaving 11 bases between them. The CDR3 here is CASSVDARANEQFF. The CDR3 DNA reads TGTGCCAGCAGCGTAGATGCGAGAGCTAATGAGCAGTTCTTC.

The chain joins TRBV28 to TRBJ2-2; D is unclear. This CDR3 has 13 amino acids. Per germline, CDR1 MDHEN and CDR2 SYDVKM. Trimming took off 6 bases at V and 7 bases at J, with 12 bases between the two ends. CDR3 sequence reads: CASRKDLRGELFF. CDR3 DNA: TGTGCCAGCAGGAAAGACCTTCGCGGGGAGCTGTTTTTT.

The genes are TRBV4-1 and TRBJ2-2; D may be TRBD1 or TRBD2 (5 bases each). V shed 4 bases and J shed 0 bases, with 9 bases lying between them. This CDR3 has 15 amino acids. Germline CDR1 MGHRA, CDR2 YSYEKL. The CDR3 bases are TGCGCCAGCAGCCCCGGGACGGCGAACACCGGGGAGCTGTTTTTT. Its translation is CASSPGTANTGELFF.

This rearrangement joins TRBV19 to TRBJ2-1, with a weak D call TRBD2 (5 bases). Trimming cost V 4 bases and J 0 bases, with 13 bases left between them. CDR1 and CDR2 from the germline V gene are LNHDA and SQIVND (reference sequence). The CDR3 loop spans 16 amino acids. CDR3 residues: CASSSVVGVSYNEQFF. The DNA for the CDR3 is TGTGCCAGTAGTAGCGTTGTGGGAGTCTCCTACAATGAGCAGTTCTTC.

The chain uses TRBV6-5 and TRBJ2-7; TRBD1 matches at 12 bases. CDR3 length: 14 amino acids. The V segment lost 6 bases and the J segment 4 bases; nucleotides outside the gene matches: 4. CDR1 and CDR2 (germline): MNHEY, SVGAGI. CDR3 sequence (DNA): TGTGCCAGCAGGTTGGGACAGGGGGCTTACGAGCAGTACTTC. Protein sequence: CASRLGQGAYEQYF.

The genes are TRBV7-9 and TRBJ2-5; D not certain. V was shortened by 5 bases and J by 5 bases, with 18 bases between the two germline ends. This CDR3 has 15 amino acids. Germline CDR1 and CDR2: SEHNR and FQNEAQ (reference sequence). The CDR3 reads CASSQTTRTRETQYF. CDR3 bases: TGTGCCAGCAGCCAAACGACACGGACGAGGGAGACCCAGTACTTC.

The chain combines TRBV6-6 with TRBJ2-7, with TRBD1 matching 9 bases. V was pared by 5 bases and J by 0 bases, with 8 bases of the junction left unmatched. The germline CDR1 and CDR2 sequences are MNHNY and SVGAGI (reference sequence). This CDR3 spans 16 amino acids. CDR3 sequence: CASSAPGQGASYEQYF. DNA of the CDR3: TGTGCCAGCAGTGCTCCGGGACAGGGAGCCTCCTACGAGCAGTACTTC.

The chain couples TRBV5-1 to TRBJ2-1; the match to TRBD2 covers 16 bases. The V and J ends lost 3 bases and 8 bases, in that order; junction bases with no gene match: 17. The CDR3 has 20 residues. Germline V gene lookup returns CDR1 SGHRS and CDR2 YFSETQ. As DNA, the CDR3 is TGCGCCAGCAGCTCGGAGGGACTAGCGGGAGGGCCGAGGGCGATCTATGAGCAGTTCTTC. It encodes CASSSEGLAGGPRAIYEQFF.

The CDR3 nucleotides are TGTGCCAGCAGTCTGGGACGTTCGTCGGCTGAAGCTTTCTTT. This codes for CASSLGRSSAEAFF. V and J are TRBV28 and TRBJ1-1, with a tentative D call TRBD1 (5 bases). Germline V gene data show CDR1 as MDHEN and CDR2 as SYDVKM. Trimming removed 5 bases from V and 6 bases from J, with 16 bases in between. The CDR3 contains 14 residues.

J is TRBJ2-4 and V is TRBV5-1, with TRBD1 matching 8 bases. The CDR3 is 17 amino acids. CDR1 and CDR2 (germline): SGHRS, YFSETQ. J lost 2 bases, V lost 3 bases, and 10 bases had no gene match. The DNA of the CDR3 is TGCGCCAGCAGCTGGACAGGGACCGACGGGTCCAAAAACATTCAGTACTTC. Its protein is CASSWTGTDGSKNIQYF. Full variable domain (remainder filled in from reference TRBV5-1 and TRBJ2-4): KAGVTQTPRYLIKTRGQQVTLSCSPISGHRSVSWYQQTPGQGLQFLFEYFSETQRNKGNFPGRFSGRQFSNSRSEMNVSTLELGDSALYLCASSWTGTDGSKNIQYFGAGTRLSVL.

V is TRBV5-1 and J is TRBJ2-2; no definite D call. Trimming removed 1 base from V and 3 bases from J, with 19 bases in between. Germline V lookup: CDR1 SGHRS, CDR2 YFSETQ. The CDR3 extends over 18 amino acids. As DNA, the CDR3 is TGCGCCAGCAGCTTGTTCCTGACCCCCCCCAGCGACACCGGGGAGCTGTTTTTT. It yields the protein CASSLFLTPPSDTGELFF. Full variable domain (remainder filled in from reference TRBV5-1 and TRBJ2-2): KAGVTQTPRYLIKTRGQQVTLSCSPISGHRSVSWYQQTPGQGLQFLFEYFSETQRNKGNFPGRFSGRQFSNSRSEMNVSTLELGDSALYLCASSLFLTPPSDTGELFFGEGSRLTVL.

This clone occurred once. The chain joins TRBV6-6 to TRBJ2-5; D uncertain. The CDR3 runs to 14 residues. V dropped 0 bases and J dropped 1 base, with 6 bases sitting between them. Germline CDR1 reads MNHNY; CDR2 reads SVGAGI (reference sequence). The CDR3 bases are TGTGCCAGCAGTTACTCCCAGCGCCAAGAGACCCAGTACTTC. Amino acid sequence: CASSYSQRQETQYF.